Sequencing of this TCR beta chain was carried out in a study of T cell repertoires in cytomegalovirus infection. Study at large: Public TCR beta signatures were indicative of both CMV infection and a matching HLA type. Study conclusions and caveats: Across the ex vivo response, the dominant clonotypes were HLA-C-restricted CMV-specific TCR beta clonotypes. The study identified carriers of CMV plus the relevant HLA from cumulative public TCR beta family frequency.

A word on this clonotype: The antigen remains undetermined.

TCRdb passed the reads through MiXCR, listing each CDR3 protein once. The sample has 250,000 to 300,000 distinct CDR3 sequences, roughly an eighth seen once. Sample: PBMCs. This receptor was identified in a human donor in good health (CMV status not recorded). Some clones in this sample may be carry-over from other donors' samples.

Here the CDR3 DNA reads TGTGCCAGCAGTTTAGGGACAGGGAGTCCCTACGAGCAGTACTTC. It is translated as CASSLGTGSPYEQYF. The V gene is TRBV12-3 or TRBV12-4, the J gene TRBJ2-7, with 8 bases fitting TRBD1. The CDR3 is 15 amino acids. The V segment lost 1 base and the J segment 2 bases; nucleotides outside the gene matches: 4.